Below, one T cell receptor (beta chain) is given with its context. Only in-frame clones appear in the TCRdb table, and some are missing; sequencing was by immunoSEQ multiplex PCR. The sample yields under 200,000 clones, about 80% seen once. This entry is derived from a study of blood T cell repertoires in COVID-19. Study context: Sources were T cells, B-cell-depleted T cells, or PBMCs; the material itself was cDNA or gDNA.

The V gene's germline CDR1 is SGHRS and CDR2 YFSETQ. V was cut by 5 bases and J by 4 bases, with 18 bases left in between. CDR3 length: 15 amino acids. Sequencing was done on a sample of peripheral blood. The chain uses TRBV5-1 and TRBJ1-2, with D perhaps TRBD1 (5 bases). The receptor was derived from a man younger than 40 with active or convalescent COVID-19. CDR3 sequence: CASRPDGGKVYGYTF. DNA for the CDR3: TGCGCCAGCAGACCTGACGGGGGGAAGGTCTATGGCTACACCTTC.